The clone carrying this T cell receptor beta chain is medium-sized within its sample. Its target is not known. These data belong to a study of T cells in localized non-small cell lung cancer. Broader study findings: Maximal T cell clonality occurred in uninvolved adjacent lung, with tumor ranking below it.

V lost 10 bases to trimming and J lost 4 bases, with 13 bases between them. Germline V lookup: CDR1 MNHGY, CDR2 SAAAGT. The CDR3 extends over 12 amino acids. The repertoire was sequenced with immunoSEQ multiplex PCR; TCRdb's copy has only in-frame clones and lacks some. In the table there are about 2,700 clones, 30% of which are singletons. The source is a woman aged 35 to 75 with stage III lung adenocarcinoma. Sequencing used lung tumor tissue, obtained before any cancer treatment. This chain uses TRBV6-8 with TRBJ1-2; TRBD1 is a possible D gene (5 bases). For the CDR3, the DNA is TGTGCCATCACGTCAGGGATCTATGGCTACACCTTC. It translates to CAITSGIYGYTF.